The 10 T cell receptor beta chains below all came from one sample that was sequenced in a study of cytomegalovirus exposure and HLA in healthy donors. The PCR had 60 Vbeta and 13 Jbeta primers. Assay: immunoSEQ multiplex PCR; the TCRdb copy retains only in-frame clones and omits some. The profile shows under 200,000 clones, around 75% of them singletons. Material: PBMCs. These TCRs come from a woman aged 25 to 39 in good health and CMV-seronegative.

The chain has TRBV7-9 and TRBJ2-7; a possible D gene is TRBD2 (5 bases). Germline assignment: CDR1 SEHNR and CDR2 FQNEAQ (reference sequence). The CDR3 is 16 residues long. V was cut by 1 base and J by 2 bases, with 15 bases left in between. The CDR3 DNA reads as TGTGCCAGCAGCTTAGATACCGGGATTTCCCCCTACGAGCAGTACTTC. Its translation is CASSLDTGISPYEQYF. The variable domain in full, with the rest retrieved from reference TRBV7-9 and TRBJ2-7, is DTGVSQNPRHKITKRGQNVTFRCDPISEHNRLYWYRQTLGQGPEFLTYFQNEAQLEKSRLLSDRFSAERPKGSFSTLEIQRTEQGDSAMYLCASSLDTGISPYEQYFGPGTRLTVT.

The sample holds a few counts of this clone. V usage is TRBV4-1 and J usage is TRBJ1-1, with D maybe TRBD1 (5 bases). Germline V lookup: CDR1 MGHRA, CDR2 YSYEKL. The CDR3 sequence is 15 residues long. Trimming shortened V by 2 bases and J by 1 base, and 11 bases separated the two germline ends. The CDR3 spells CASSQPGWENTEAFF. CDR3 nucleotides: TGCGCCAGCAGCCAACCAGGGTGGGAGAACACTGAAGCTTTCTTT.

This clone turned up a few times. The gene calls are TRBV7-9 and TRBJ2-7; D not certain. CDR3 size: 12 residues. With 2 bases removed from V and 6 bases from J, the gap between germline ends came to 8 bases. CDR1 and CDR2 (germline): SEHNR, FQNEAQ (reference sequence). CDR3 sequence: CASSLFPGEQYF. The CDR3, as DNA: TGTGCCAGCAGCTTATTTCCGGGCGAGCAGTACTTC.

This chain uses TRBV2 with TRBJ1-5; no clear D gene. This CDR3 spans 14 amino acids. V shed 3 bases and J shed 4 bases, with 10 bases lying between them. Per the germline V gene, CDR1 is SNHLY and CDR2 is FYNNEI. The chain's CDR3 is CASSDLLRNQPQHF. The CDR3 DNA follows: TGTGCCAGCAGTGACCTTCTCCGGAATCAGCCCCAGCATTTT.

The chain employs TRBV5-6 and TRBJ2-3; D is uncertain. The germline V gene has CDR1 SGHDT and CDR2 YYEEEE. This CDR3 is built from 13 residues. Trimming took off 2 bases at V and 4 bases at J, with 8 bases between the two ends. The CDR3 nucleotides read TGTGCCAGCAGCTTTGACTCTGCAGATACGCAGTATTTT. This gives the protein CASSFDSADTQYF.

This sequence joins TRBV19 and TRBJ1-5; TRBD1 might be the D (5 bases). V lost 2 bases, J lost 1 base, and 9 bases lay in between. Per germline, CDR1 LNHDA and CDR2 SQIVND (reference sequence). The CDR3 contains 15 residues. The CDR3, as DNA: TGTGCCAGTAGTATATACAGGCGCAGCAATCAGCCCCAGCATTTT. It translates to CASSIYRRSNQPQHF.

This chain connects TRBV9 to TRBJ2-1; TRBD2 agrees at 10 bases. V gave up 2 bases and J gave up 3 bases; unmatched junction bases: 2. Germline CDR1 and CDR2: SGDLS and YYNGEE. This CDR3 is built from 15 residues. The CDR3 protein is CASSVTSGNYNEQFF. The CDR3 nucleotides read TGTGCCAGCAGCGTTACTAGCGGGAACTACAATGAGCAGTTCTTC. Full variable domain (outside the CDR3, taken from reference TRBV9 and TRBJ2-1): DSGVTQTPKHLITATGQRVTLRCSPRSGDLSVYWYQQSLDQGLQFLIQYYNGEERAKGNILERFSAQQFPDLHSELNLSSLELGDSALYFCASSVTSGNYNEQFFGPGTRLTVL.

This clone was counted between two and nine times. In nucleotides, the CDR3 is TGTGCCAGCAGTGAACTCGAGGTGGCGGGGACCGGGGAGCTGTTTTTT. Amino acids: CASSELEVAGTGELFF. This sequence joins TRBV6-1 and TRBJ2-2; a weak D match, TRBD2 (6 bases). Trimming removed 2 bases from V and 5 bases from J, with 15 bases in between. The CDR3 contains 16 residues. Germline lookup yields CDR1 MNHNS and CDR2 SASEGT.

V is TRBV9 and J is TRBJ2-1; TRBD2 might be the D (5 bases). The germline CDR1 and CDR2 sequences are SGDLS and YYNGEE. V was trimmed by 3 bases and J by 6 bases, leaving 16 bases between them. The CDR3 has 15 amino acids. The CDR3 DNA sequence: TGTGCCAGCAGCGAGTGGGGTCGGGGTCCCAATGAGCAGTTCTTC. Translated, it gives CASSEWGRGPNEQFF.

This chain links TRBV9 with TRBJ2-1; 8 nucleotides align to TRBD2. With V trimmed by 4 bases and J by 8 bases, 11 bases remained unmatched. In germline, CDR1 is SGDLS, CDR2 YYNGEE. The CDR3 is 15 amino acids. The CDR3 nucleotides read TGTGCCAGCAGCAAAAGGGGACTAGTGGGCGATGAGCAGTTCTTC. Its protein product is CASSKRGLVGDEQFF.